The following is a T cell receptor beta chain sequence with its context. The CDR3 runs 13 residues. V was clipped by 4 bases and J by 6 bases; unmatched bases: 5. Germline V gene lookup returns CDR1 SGHRS and CDR2 YFSETQ. Assay used: immunoSEQ multiplex PCR; TCRdb lists only in-frame clones, some missing. The sample includes 200,000 to 250,000 clones, 84% of them seen just once. The sample belongs to a study of blood T cell repertoires in COVID-19. Study as a whole: Samples came from the United States, Italy and Spain, spanning acute and convalescent COVID-19. The analysed material was cDNA or gDNA that came from T cells, B-cell-depleted T cells, or PBMCs.

The sequenced material came from peripheral blood. This TCR was recovered from a man aged 50-59 years with active or convalescent COVID-19. The V and J genes are TRBV5-1 and TRBJ1-1; 8 nucleotides match TRBD1. The CDR3 reads CASSTGQGPEAFF. For the CDR3, the DNA is TGCGCCAGCAGCACCGGACAGGGACCTGAAGCTTTCTTT.